The clone carrying this T cell receptor beta chain appeared many times. The antigen is unknown. This sample was taken from a study of T cells after posttransplantation cyclophosphamide. Study-level points and caveats: Later blood repertoires were often dominated by clones from the donor CD8+ memory compartment.

Measured with immunoSEQ multiplex PCR; TCRdb has only the in-frame clones, and not every one. In total the sample includes about 40,000 clones, none of them seen once. Germline V gene lookup returns CDR1 ENHRY and CDR2 SYGVKD. The CDR3 runs 15 residues. V was shortened by 0 bases and J by 4 bases, with 12 bases between the two germline ends. This TCR was recovered from a man younger than 40 in good health and a related stem cell transplant donor. The rearrangement links TRBV10-3 to TRBJ1-1; a weak D match, TRBD1 (6 bases). What was sequenced was PBMCs. DNA of the CDR3: TGTGCCATCAGTGAGTCAAGGATGACAGGCACTGAAGCTTTCTTT. As protein: CAISESRMTGTEAFF.